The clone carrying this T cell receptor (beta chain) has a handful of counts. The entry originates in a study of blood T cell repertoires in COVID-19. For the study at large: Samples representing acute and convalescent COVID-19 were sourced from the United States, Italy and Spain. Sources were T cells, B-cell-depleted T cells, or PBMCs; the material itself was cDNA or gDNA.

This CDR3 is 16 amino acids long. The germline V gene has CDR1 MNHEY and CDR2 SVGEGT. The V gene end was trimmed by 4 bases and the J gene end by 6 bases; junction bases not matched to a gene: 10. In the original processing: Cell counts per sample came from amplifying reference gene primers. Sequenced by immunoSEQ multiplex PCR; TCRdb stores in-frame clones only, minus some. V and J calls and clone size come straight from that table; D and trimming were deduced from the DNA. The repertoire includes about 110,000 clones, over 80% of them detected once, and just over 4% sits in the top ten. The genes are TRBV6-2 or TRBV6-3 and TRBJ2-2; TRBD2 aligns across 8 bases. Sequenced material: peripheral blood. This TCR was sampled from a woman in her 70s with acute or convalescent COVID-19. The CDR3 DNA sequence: TGTGCCAGCAGTTTACAGAGTAGCGGGACATCCGGGGAGCTGTTTTTT. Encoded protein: CASSLQSSGTSGELFF.